This T cell receptor beta chain was retrieved from a study of response to subunit inactivated influenza vaccine. Regarding the study as a whole: It was suggested by the authors that few new T cells are recruited by each seasonal influenza vaccination.

MiXCR was run by TCRdb on the RT-PCR reads, yielding one entry per CDR3 protein. The profile shows 650,000 to 700,000 distinct CDR3 sequences, 15% to 18% of them singletons. The CDR3 totals 16 residues. Trimming pared 2 bases from V and 4 bases from J, leaving 18 bases between. Germline V gives CDR1 SGHTA, CDR2 FQGNSA. This clonotype came up a few times. What it binds is unknown. This specimen was PBMCs from blood, taken 12 days after vaccination. This TCR was sampled from a man aged 50 to 59 who received an inactivated influenza vaccine. The J gene is TRBJ2-7, the V gene TRBV7-2, with D perhaps assigned TRBD1 or TRBD2 (6 bases each). In DNA form, the CDR3 reads TGTGCCAGCAGCTTAACGGGGGCCGACACCTTTTACGAGCAGTACTTC. Translating gives CASSLTGADTFYEQYF.